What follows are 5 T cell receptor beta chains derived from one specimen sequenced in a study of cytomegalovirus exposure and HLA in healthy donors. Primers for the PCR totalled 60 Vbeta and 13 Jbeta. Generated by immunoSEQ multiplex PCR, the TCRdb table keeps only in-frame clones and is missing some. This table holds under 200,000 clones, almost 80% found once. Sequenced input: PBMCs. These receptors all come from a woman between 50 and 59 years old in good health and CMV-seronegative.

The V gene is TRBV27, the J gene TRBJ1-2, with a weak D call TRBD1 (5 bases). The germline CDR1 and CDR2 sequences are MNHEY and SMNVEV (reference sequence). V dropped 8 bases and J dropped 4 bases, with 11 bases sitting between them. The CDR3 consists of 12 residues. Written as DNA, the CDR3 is TGTGCCAGCGGGACTGAGATCTATGGCTACACCTTC. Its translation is CASGTEIYGYTF.

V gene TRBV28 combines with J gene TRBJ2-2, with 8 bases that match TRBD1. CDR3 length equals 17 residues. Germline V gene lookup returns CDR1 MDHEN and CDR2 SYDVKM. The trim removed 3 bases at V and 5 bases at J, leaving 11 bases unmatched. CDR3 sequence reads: CASSFRLGQGGTGELFF. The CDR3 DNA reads TGTGCCAGCAGTTTTCGCCTCGGACAGGGAGGTACCGGGGAGCTGTTTTTT.

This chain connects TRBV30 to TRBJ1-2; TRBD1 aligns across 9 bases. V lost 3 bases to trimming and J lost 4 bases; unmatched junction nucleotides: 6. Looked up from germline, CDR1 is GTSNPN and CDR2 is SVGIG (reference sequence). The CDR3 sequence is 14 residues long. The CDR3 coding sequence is TGTGCCTGGAGGACGGGACAGGGACGCTATGGCTACACCTTC. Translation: CAWRTGQGRYGYTF.

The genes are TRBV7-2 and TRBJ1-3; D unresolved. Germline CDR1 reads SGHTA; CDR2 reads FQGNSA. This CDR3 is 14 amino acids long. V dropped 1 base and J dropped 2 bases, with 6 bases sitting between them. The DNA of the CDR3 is TGTGCCAGCAGCTTAGACAATACTGGAAACACCATATATTTT. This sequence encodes CASSLDNTGNTIYF.

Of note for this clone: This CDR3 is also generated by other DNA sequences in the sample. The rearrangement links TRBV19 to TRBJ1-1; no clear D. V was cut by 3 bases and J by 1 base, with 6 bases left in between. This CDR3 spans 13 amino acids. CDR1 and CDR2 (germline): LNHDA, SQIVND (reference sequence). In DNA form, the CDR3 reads TGTGCCAGTAGTATTTCGGGGAACACTGAAGCTTTCTTT. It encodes CASSISGNTEAFF.